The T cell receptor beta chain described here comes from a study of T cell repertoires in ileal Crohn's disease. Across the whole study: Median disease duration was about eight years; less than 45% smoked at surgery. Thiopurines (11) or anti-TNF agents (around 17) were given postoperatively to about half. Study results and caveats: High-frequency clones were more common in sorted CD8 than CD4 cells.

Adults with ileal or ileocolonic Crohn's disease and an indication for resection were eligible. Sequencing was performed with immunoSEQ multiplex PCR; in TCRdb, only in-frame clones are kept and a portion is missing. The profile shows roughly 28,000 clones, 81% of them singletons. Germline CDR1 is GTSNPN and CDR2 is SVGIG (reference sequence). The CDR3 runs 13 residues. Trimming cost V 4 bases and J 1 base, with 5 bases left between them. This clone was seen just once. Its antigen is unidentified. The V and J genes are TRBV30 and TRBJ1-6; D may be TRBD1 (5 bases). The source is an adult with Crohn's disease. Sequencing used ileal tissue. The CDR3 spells CAWTGSYNSPLHF. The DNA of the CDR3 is TGTGCCTGGACAGGGTCCTATAATTCACCCCTCCACTTT.